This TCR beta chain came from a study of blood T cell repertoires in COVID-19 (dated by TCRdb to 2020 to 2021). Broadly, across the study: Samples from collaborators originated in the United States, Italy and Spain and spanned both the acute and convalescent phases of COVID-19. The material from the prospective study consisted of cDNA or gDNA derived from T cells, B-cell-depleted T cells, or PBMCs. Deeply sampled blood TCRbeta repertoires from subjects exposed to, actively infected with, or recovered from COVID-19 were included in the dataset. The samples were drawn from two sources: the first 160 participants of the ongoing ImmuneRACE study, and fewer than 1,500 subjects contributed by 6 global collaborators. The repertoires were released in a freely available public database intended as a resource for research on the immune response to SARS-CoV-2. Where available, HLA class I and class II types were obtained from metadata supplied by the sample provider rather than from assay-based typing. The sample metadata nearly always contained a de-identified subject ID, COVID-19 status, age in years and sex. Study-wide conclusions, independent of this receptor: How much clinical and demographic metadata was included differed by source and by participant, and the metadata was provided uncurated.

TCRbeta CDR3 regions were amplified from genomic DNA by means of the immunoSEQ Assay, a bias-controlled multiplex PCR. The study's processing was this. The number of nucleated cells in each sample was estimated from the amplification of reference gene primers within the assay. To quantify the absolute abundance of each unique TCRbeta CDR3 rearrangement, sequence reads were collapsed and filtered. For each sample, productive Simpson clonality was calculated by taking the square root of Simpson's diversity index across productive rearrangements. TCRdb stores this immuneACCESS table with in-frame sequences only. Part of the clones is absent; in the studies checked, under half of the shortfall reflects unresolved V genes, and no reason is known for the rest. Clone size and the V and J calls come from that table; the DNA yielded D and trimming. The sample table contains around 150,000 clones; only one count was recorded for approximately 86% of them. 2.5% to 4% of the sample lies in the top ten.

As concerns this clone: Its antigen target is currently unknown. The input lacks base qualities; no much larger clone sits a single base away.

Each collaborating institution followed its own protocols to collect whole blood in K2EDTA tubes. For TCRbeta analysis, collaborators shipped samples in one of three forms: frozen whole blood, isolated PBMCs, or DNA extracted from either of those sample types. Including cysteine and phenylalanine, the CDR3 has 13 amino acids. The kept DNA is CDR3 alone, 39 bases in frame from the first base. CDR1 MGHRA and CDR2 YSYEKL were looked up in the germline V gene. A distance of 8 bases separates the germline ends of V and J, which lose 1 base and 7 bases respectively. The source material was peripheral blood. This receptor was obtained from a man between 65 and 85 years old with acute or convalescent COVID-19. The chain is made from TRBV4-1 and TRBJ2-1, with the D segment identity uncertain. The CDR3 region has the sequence CASSQGPGNEQFF. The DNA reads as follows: TGCGCCAGCAGCCAAGGTCCGGGTAATGAGCAGTTCTTC.